This TCR beta chain was obtained from a study of post-analysis software for immune sequencing data. The overall study: Disease trajectories encompassed relapsing-remitting, secondary progressive and progressive-relapsing multiple sclerosis.

Unique molecular identifiers had been added to the TCR beta cDNA libraries. TCRdb passed the PCR reads through MiXCR, listing each CDR3 protein once. The sample includes about 460,000 distinct CDR3 sequences, 45% of them seen just once. There are a few counts of this clonotype. What it recognizes is unknown. Notes on the study in general: About 5 TRBV segments, including TRBV5-6, TRBV5-1 and TRBV20-1, were more frequent in patients than controls. Controls' normalized Chao1 diversity significantly exceeded that of multiple sclerosis patients. Those samples that were prepared in the same batch co-clustered strongly by F measure.

The CDR3 consists of 15 residues. Germline CDR1 reads MNHEY; CDR2 reads SVGAGI. V lost 6 bases and J lost 1, with 15 bases in between. Sequenced input: blood. This clonotype was sampled from a girl under 18 with multiple sclerosis. This chain joins TRBV6-5 and TRBJ2-5, with a weak D call TRBD2 (7 bases). The CDR3 DNA follows: TGTGCCAGCAGCGAAGAGGGGGGGCTCCAAGAGACCCAGTACTTC. Its translation: CASSEEGGLQETQYF.